This TCR beta chain was sequenced during a study of T cells after yellow fever vaccination. This clonotype was detected many times. The CDR3 length is 16 residues. Trimming shortened V by 1 base and J by 1 base, and 12 bases separated the two germline ends. Germline CDR1 is LNHNV and CDR2 is YYDKDF (reference sequence). TCRdb used MiXCR to reprocess the 5' RACE reads, holding one entry per CDR3 protein. The sample lists some 30,000 distinct CDR3 sequences; 3.5% to 5% were seen once. The sequence was obtained from a man in his thirties or forties who received the YFV17D yellow fever vaccine. The chain combines TRBV15 with TRBJ2-3, with TRBD2 as a possible D gene (5 bases). Sequenced here: CD8+ T cells sorted from PBMCs, sampled 5 days after the yellow fever booster vaccination. CDR3 bases: TGTGCCACCAGCAGAGGACGGGGTTCGGGCACAGATACGCAGTATTTT. Translation gives CATSRGRGSGTDTQYF.